The 22 T cell receptor beta chains below come from one sample, sequenced in a study of T cell clonality in common variable immunodeficiency. The assay was immunoSEQ multiplex PCR, and TCRdb's table has in-frame clones only and misses some. The sample contains over 30,000 clones, none of them singletons. Sequencing was done on a sample of peripheral blood mononuclear cells. The receptors stem from a person between 18 and 75 years old in good health.

A few counts support this clone. The CDR3 end falls 3 residues outside the read, so it is completed with the germline J gene. The J gene is TRBJ2-2, the V gene TRBV7-2; D possibly corresponds to TRBD1 (6 bases). The CDR3 is 14 residues long. V was pared by 5 bases and J by 6 bases, with 13 bases between. Germline V CDR1 and CDR2: SGHTA, FQGNSA. Partial CDR3 DNA: TGTGCCAGCAGCGCCTCGACAGGCCCCGGGGAG. As protein: CASSASTGPGE. The full CDR3 sequence reads CASSASTGPGELFF.

This clone came up many times. The CDR3 extends 3 residues past the end of the read, so its final part is completed from the germline J gene. The V call is TRBV6-2 or TRBV6-3, the J call TRBJ2-3; 9 bases line up with TRBD2. Unmatched junction bases numbered 6, after V lost 5 bases and J lost 0 bases. CDR3 length: 16 amino acids. Germline V gene data show CDR1 as MNHEY and CDR2 as SVGEGT. The CDR3 loop reads CASSHFLAGSTDTQYF. CDR3 DNA (partial): TGTGCCAGCAGTCATTTTCTAGCGGGGAGCACAGATACG.

Only a few counts were recorded for this clone. The CDR3 end lies 3 residues beyond the end of the read and is filled in from the germline J gene. The J gene is TRBJ2-2, the V gene TRBV7-9; TRBD1 aligns across 7 bases. CDR3 length equals 14 residues. The V gene's germline CDR1 is SEHNR and CDR2 FQNEAQ (reference sequence). The covered CDR3 bases are TGTGCCAGCAGCTCGGGACAGATTAATGAAAAG. This translates into CASSSGQINEK. In full, the CDR3 is CASSSGQINEKLFF.

In the case of this clone: From the germline J gene comes the end of the CDR3, since the read stops 3 residues before it. J is TRBJ1-2 and V is TRBV6-4; D remains unclear. The V and J ends lost 6 bases and 4 bases respectively, with 9 bases between them. From germline, CDR1 is MRHNA and CDR2 SNTAGT. The CDR3 runs 12 residues. The DNA read from the CDR3 is TGTGCCAGCAGCGAATTCGGCTATGGC. Translation gives CASSEFGYG. The CDR3 as a whole reads CASSEFGYGYTF.

A few counts support this clone. The read falls 3 residues short of the CDR3 end, and the missing part is taken from the germline J gene. The chain has TRBV7-6 and TRBJ2-1; tentatively, D is TRBD1 (5 bases). Germline V gene lookup returns CDR1 SGHVS and CDR2 FNYEAQ. Trimming pared 5 bases from V and 9 bases from J, leaving 17 bases between. This CDR3 has 14 amino acids. The chain's CDR3 is CASSLVDNFGEQFF. CDR3 DNA, as far as it was read: TGTGCCAGCAGCCTAGTGGACAATTTCGGTGAG.

Note on this clone: Read sequence stops 3 residues before the CDR3 end, and the germline J gene provides the missing end. This chain uses TRBV5-1 with TRBJ2-2, with TRBD2 matching 7 bases. Germline V gives CDR1 SGHRS, CDR2 YFSETQ. The trim removed 0 bases at V and 4 bases at J, leaving 6 bases unmatched. CDR3 length: 16 residues. The CDR3: CASSLESSGTTGELFF. The sequenced part of the CDR3 DNA is TGCGCCAGCAGCTTGGAATCGAGCGGGACCACCGGGGAG.

In its sample, this clone was seen many times. CDR3 sequence reads: CSARVSGQGLWYYGYTF. The part of the CDR3 DNA that was read is TGCAGTGCTAGAGTTTCGGGACAGGGTTTATGGTACTATGGC. The chain joins TRBV20-1 to TRBJ1-2, with 9 bases lining up with TRBD1. The read gets to within 3 residues of the CDR3 end, and the germline J gene fills in the rest. CDR3 length: 17 residues. Germline CDR1 is DFQATT and CDR2 is SNEGSKA (reference sequence). Trimming took 1 base from V and 3 from J; bases not matched to a gene: 12.

This clone was counted many times. Read coverage stops 3 residues before the CDR3 terminus; the germline J gene supplies the remainder. The rearrangement uses TRBV5-1 and TRBJ2-2; D ambiguous. Germline lookup yields CDR1 SGHRS and CDR2 YFSETQ. This CDR3 contains 15 residues. Trimming left V 2 bases short and J 2 bases short, with 10 bases between. CDR3 bases read: TGCGCCAGCAGCTTTTCTTCAGAAAACACCGGGGAG. Residues: CASSFSSENTGE. The complete CDR3 reads CASSFSSENTGELFF.

The table lists this clone with many counts. Read sequence stops 3 residues before the CDR3 end, and the germline J gene provides the missing end. The chain has TRBV4-1 and TRBJ2-3, with TRBD1 matching 9 bases. Trimming cost V 4 bases and J 6 bases; bases outside gene matches: 17. From germline, CDR1 is MGHRA and CDR2 YSYEKL. The CDR3 has 18 amino acids. The CDR3 loop reads CASSLVGRGQGRSDTQYF. The sequenced part of the CDR3 DNA is TGCGCCAGCAGCCTCGTTGGTCGGGGACAGGGTCGTTCCGATACG.

This clone was counted only a few times. With the read ending 3 residues before the CDR3 end, the germline J gene is used to fill in that end. The chain has TRBV20-1 and TRBJ2-3, with 8 bases matching TRBD2. The J segment lost 4 bases and the V segment lost 0 bases, leaving 3 bases of the junction unmatched. Germline CDR1 is DFQATT and CDR2 is SNEGSKA (reference sequence). This CDR3 contains 14 residues. Partial CDR3 DNA: TGCAGTGCTAGAGATTCGGGGGGGGCAGATACG. Its protein is CSARDSGGADT. The full CDR3 protein is CSARDSGGADTQYF.

This clone has ten or more counts. Coverage ceases 3 residues before the CDR3 finishes, and the germline J gene fills in the end. The rearrangement links TRBV5-1 to TRBJ2-5, with TRBD1 as a possible D gene (6 bases). This CDR3 has 16 residues. V was cut by 1 base and J by 4 bases, with 17 bases left in between. The germline gives CDR1 SGHRS, CDR2 YFSETQ. The CDR3 bases that were read are TGCGCCAGCAGCTTGCGGCCGACAGGCTCTGTAGAGACC. Translating gives CASSLRPTGSVET. The whole CDR3 reads CASSLRPTGSVETQYF.

This clone was picked up many times. The observed sequence ends 3 residues before the CDR3 terminus, with the missing tail filled in from the germline J gene. V gene TRBV5-1 combines with J gene TRBJ1-1; TRBD1 is a possible D gene (5 bases). With 0 bases removed from V and 0 bases from J, the gap between germline ends came to 12 bases. This CDR3 is 16 amino acids long. Germline V gene data show CDR1 as SGHRS and CDR2 as YFSETQ. The CDR3 is CASSLEAGQVNTEAFF. The CDR3 bases that were read are TGCGCCAGCAGCTTGGAAGCTGGACAAGTGAACACTGAA. Supplemented by reference TRBV5-1 and TRBJ1-1, the full variable domain reads KAGVTQTPRYLIKTRGQQVTLSCSPISGHRSVSWYQQTPGQGLQFLFEYFSETQRNKGNFPGRFSGRQFSNSRSEMNVSTLELGDSALYLCASSLEAGQVNTEAFFGQGTRLTVV.

This clone was picked up many times. The read ends 3 residues early relative to the CDR3; the germline J gene fills the gap. The chain uses TRBV5-1 and TRBJ2-3, with 13 positions matching TRBD2. The V and J ends lost 6 bases and 2 bases, in that order; junction bases with no gene match: 6. In germline, CDR1 is SGHRS, CDR2 YFSETQ. This CDR3 has 16 amino acids. CDR3 sequence: CASTQLAGGLTDTQYF. The CDR3 bases that were read are TGCGCCAGCACCCAACTAGCGGGGGGGCTCACAGATACG.

This clone appeared many times. The read ends 3 residues shy of where the CDR3 ends; the end is completed using the germline J gene. This chain connects TRBV19 to TRBJ2-6; D is unclear. V lost 5 bases to trimming and J lost 0 bases, with 5 bases between them. There are 14 residues in the CDR3. Looked up from germline, CDR1 is LNHDA and CDR2 is SQIVND (reference sequence). The part of the CDR3 DNA that was read is TGTGCCAGTAGTGTTAGCTCTGGGGCCAACGTC. This sequence encodes CASSVSSGANV. The full CDR3 protein is CASSVSSGANVLTF.

This clone has at least ten counts. Germline is not matched at one junction end, which may reflect a read error. The CDR3 end lies 3 residues beyond the end of the read and is filled in from the germline J gene. The gene calls are TRBV20-1 and TRBJ2-5; 12 nucleotides line up with TRBD2. The germline CDR1 and CDR2 sequences are DFQATT and SNEGSKA (reference sequence). CDR3 length equals 16 residues. CDR3 region: CSARVLAGGPQETQYF. CDR3 DNA, as far as it was read: TGCAGTGCGAGAGTCCTAGCGGGGGGGCCCCAAGAGACC.

To note about this clone: The CDR3 extends 3 residues past the end of the read, so its final part is completed from the germline J gene. The chain employs TRBV20-1 and TRBJ1-2; possibly TRBD1 for D (5 bases). The CDR3 totals 14 residues. Trimming cost V 4 bases and J 4 bases, with 16 bases left between them. Germline V CDR1 and CDR2: DFQATT, SNEGSKA (reference sequence). The CDR3 DNA, read in part, is TGCAGTGCTATCATGACAGCCTCCTCCTATGGC. This sequence encodes CSAIMTASSYG. The full CDR3 sequence reads CSAIMTASSYGYTF.

Of note for this clone: A read error may explain this, as a much larger clone is one base away. From the germline J gene comes the end of the CDR3, since the read stops 3 residues before it. Other DNA sequences from this sample encode an identical CDR3 as well. The rearrangement joins TRBV7-9 to TRBJ1-4, with D maybe TRBD1 (5 bases). CDR1 and CDR2 (germline): SEHNR, FQNEAQ (reference sequence). V was cut by 5 bases and J by 8 bases, with 18 bases left in between. This CDR3 has 15 residues. The CDR3 sequence: CASSPQGGETEKLFF. Incomplete CDR3 DNA: TGTGCCAGCAGCCCCCAGGGTGGGGAGACCGAAAAA.

This clone was counted ten times or more. The read finishes 3 residues shy of the CDR3 end, and the germline J gene is used to complete it. The J gene is TRBJ2-1, the V gene TRBV6-2 or TRBV6-3; 8 nucleotides line up with TRBD2. Germline V CDR1 and CDR2: MNHEY, SVGEGT. The CDR3 contains 14 residues. Trimming removed 6 bases from V and 5 bases from J; junction bases left unmatched: 6. The part of the CDR3 DNA that was read is TGTGCCAGCAGGCTAGCGGGCGCCAACAATGAG. This encodes CASRLAGANNE. The whole CDR3 is CASRLAGANNEQFF.

Many counts were recorded for this clone. The missing CDR3 end, 3 residues past where the read stops, is filled in from the germline J gene. This chain connects TRBV20-1 to TRBJ1-2; D is possibly TRBD1 (5 bases). Germline V gene data show CDR1 as DFQATT and CDR2 as SNEGSKA (reference sequence). The V end was cut by 6 bases, the J end by 6 bases, with 14 bases between. This CDR3 region has 12 residues. CDR3 loop: CSAAWGGNGYTF. The covered CDR3 bases are TGCAGTGCGGCCTGGGGGGGGAATGGC.

This clone was observed many times. The CDR3 extends 3 residues past the end of the read, so its final part is completed from the germline J gene. This chain connects TRBV5-1 to TRBJ1-6, with 10 positions matching TRBD1. CDR3 length: 19 amino acids. Germline-derived CDR1 and CDR2 are SGHRS and YFSETQ. With 4 bases clipped from V and 0 bases from J, the junction kept 10 bases outside the gene matches. CDR3: CASSAPGTGASSYNSPLHF. The part of the CDR3 DNA that was read is TGCGCCAGCAGCGCCCCCGGGACAGGGGCCAGCTCCTATAATTCACCC.

There are many counts of this clone. With the read ending 3 residues before the CDR3 end, the germline J gene is used to fill in that end. V and J are TRBV6-4 and TRBJ1-2; TRBD1 matches 8 bases. After removal of 2 bases from V and 2 bases from J, the junction contained 13 bases not matched to a gene. The CDR3 totals 18 residues. CDR1 MRHNA and CDR2 SNTAGT come from the germline V gene. CDR3 residues: CASSDLFLNRGRNYGYTF. The DNA read from the CDR3 is TGTGCCAGCAGTGACCTGTTCTTAAACAGGGGGAGGAACTATGGC.

Worth noting for this clone: The CDR3 is cut off 3 residues early in the read; its end comes from the germline J gene. The chain links TRBV7-9 to TRBJ1-4, with 8 bases identical to TRBD1. The CDR3 totals 14 residues. Germline-derived CDR1 and CDR2 are SEHNR and FQNEAQ (reference sequence). CDR3 DNA, as far as it was read: TGTGCCAGCAGCCCGGACAGGGTGGGTTCACCA. Translation gives CASSPDRVGSP. In full, the CDR3 reads CASSPDRVGSPLFF.